This T cell receptor (beta chain) was documented in a study of spatial heterogeneity in lung cancer. About the research overall: Available PBMC from follow-up, collected a median of roughly 24 months after resection, underwent sequencing. Raw-read counts averaged over ten per unique TCR and UMI combination.

The time point is: blood at routine non-recurrence follow-up after resection. Whole RNA from tumor, nontumor lung or frozen PBMC was sequenced unsorted. Unmatched junction bases numbered 5, after V lost 4 bases and J lost 5 bases. The CDR3 is made up of 14 amino acids. Germline assignment: CDR1 SGDLS and CDR2 YYNGEE. This clonotype was observed many times. TCRdb reanalysed the 5' RACE reads using MiXCR and keeps one entry per CDR3 protein. This sample has under 30,000 distinct CDR3 sequences, with around 6.1% found just once. The starting material was PBMCs, obtained at follow-up. This TCR came from a male donor with early-stage non-small cell lung cancer. The chain recombines TRBV9 with TRBJ2-1; 8 bases are shared with TRBD2. Written as DNA, the CDR3 is TGTGCCAGCAGCTGGGGACTAGGGGACAATGAGCAGTTCTTC. This codes for CASSWGLGDNEQFF. The full variable domain, with the rest looked up from reference TRBV9 and TRBJ2-1, is DSGVTQTPKHLITATGQRVTLRCSPRSGDLSVYWYQQSLDQGLQFLIQYYNGEERAKGNILERFSAQQFPDLHSELNLSSLELGDSALYFCASSWGLGDNEQFFGPGTRLTVL.